The TCR beta chain described here comes from a study of CD8+ T cells in alopecia areata. RNA extraction and reverse transcription yielded cDNA as sequencing template. Method: immunoSEQ multiplex PCR; TCRdb's copy keeps in-frame clones and lacks some. This sample has approximately 140,000 clones, with about 86% found just once. The treatment: oral pan-JAK inhibitor, 5-10 mg twice daily. This CDR3 has 14 residues. V lost 3 bases to trimming and J lost 5 bases; unmatched junction nucleotides: 5. Germline V lookup: CDR1 SGHDN, CDR2 FVKESK. This sample comprised CD8+ T cells sorted from blood, obtained at week 4, from a patient treated with tofacitinib. This TCR derives from a human donor with alopecia areata. The chain combines TRBV14 with TRBJ2-7; 9 bases are shared with TRBD1. The CDR3 loop is CASSHGTGYNEQYF. DNA of the CDR3: TGTGCCAGCAGCCATGGGACAGGGTATAACGAGCAGTACTTC. The variable domain in full, completed from reference TRBV14 and TRBJ2-7, reads EAGVTQFPSHSVIEKGQTVTLRCDPISGHDNLYWYRRVMGKEIKFLLHFVKESKQDESGMPNNRFLAERTGGTYSTLKVQPAELEDSGVYFCASSHGTGYNEQYFGPGTRLTVT.